Presented here are 20 T cell receptor beta chains from one specimen sequenced in a study of T-cell reconstitution after alpha-beta-depleted transplantation in children (dated by TCRdb to the mid-2010s). What the treatment or condition label conveys for this sample: allogeneic hematopoietic cell transplantation with graft depleted of TCRalphabeta T cells and CD19 B cells. Libraries were constructed by PCR. Sequencing used an Illumina HiSeq 2500. To normalize quantification of the TCRbeta repertoire, the TCR libraries were built with molecular barcoding that relied on unique molecular identifiers. The public sequencing data were trimmed at Q25 with fastp and processed into clonotypes with MiXCR by TCRdb, which kept only in-frame beta chains. Each CDR3 protein appears once, grouped with its most common genes and DNA. In this sample the table shows fewer than 550,000 distinct CDR3 sequences, around 15% of which occur a single time. 25% to 30% of the sample rests with the top ten.

The sample in question was PBMCs, mostly from graft donor cells, obtained 360 days after TCRalphabeta/CD19-depleted stem cell transplant. The receptors here all came from a boy younger than two who had a stem cell transplant for Wiskott-Aldrich syndrome, so the T cells may come from the graft donor.

The chain combines TRBV18 with TRBJ2-3; either TRBD1 or TRBD2 may supply D (6 bases each). V was trimmed by 3 bases and J by 3 bases, leaving 13 bases between them. Looked up from germline, CDR1 is KGHSH and CDR2 is LQKENI. The CDR3 runs to 15 residues. CDR3 amino acids: CASSPYRGRTDTQYF. CDR3 bases: TGTGCCAGCTCACCCTATAGGGGGAGGACAGATACGCAGTATTTT.

The rearrangement joins TRBV10-3 to TRBJ2-2, with 7 positions matching TRBD2. This CDR3 region has 14 residues. The germline gives CDR1 ENHRY, CDR2 SYGVKD. The trim removed 7 bases at V and 5 bases at J, leaving 7 bases unmatched. CDR3 DNA: TGTGCCATCACATCTAGCGGCTTTACCGGGGAGCTGTTTTTT. Protein sequence: CAITSSGFTGELFF.

This clonotype was observed a handful of times. The chain recombines TRBV14 with TRBJ2-3; no clear D gene. From germline, CDR1 is SGHDN and CDR2 FVKESK. Trimming left V 4 bases short and J 2 bases short, with 7 bases between. CDR3 length equals 13 residues. The CDR3 region has the DNA TGTGCCAGCAGCCGCCGGCCCACAGATACGCAGTATTTT. This sequence encodes CASSRRPTDTQYF.

This sequence joins TRBV5-1 and TRBJ2-7, with D perhaps matching TRBD1 (8 bases). The CDR3 spans 15 residues. V was pared by 4 bases and J by 7 bases, with 21 bases between. Germline values: CDR1 SGHRS, CDR2 YFSETQ. The CDR3 sequence: CASSLNTGGAGEQYF. The CDR3 DNA reads TGCGCCAGCAGCCTAAATACAGGGGGGGCAGGAGAGCAGTACTTC.

This rearrangement joins TRBV20-1 to TRBJ2-4; no definite D call. Trimming stripped 0 bases from V and 8 bases from J, with 11 bases between. The CDR3 is 13 amino acids. CDR1 DFQATT and CDR2 SNEGSKA come from the germline V gene (reference sequence). The CDR3 reads CSAREVGMDIQYF. In DNA, the CDR3 is TGCAGTGCTAGAGAGGTGGGAATGGACATTCAGTACTTC.

This clonotype has just a few counts. The CDR3 sequence is CASSYRVTEAFF. In DNA, the CDR3 is TGTGCCAGCAGCTACAGGGTGACTGAAGCTTTCTTT. The chain uses TRBV5-5 and TRBJ1-1, with TRBD1 as a possible D gene (6 bases). The CDR3 has 12 residues. The germline V gene encodes CDR1 SGHKS and CDR2 YYEKEE (reference sequence). Trimming took 3 bases from V and 5 from J, leaving 8 bases between them.

The chain employs TRBV18 and TRBJ2-1; no clear D. Germline V gene sequence: CDR1 KGHSH, CDR2 LQKENI. The V and J ends lost 2 bases and 0 bases respectively, with 8 bases between them. The CDR3 covers 15 residues. CDR3 in DNA: TGTGCCAGCTCACCAGTAAGATCCTCCTACAATGAGCAGTTCTTC. Translated, it gives CASSPVRSSYNEQFF.

This clonotype came up many times. This chain uses TRBV5-1 with TRBJ2-2; D is tentatively TRBD1 or TRBD2 (5 bases each). Germline V lookup: CDR1 SGHRS, CDR2 YFSETQ. V was clipped by 6 bases and J by 5 bases, with 17 bases between them. The CDR3 length is 15 residues. As DNA, the CDR3 is TGCGCCAGCACCCTTTTAGCCGAGGGGACCGGGGAGCTGTTTTTT. Protein product: CASTLLAEGTGELFF.

This clonotype turned up a few times. The chain joins TRBV12-3 or TRBV12-4 to TRBJ1-2, with D possibly TRBD1 on 5 matching bases. The CDR3 totals 13 residues. The ends were cut back, 6 bases at V and 4 bases at J, with 12 bases in the middle. The CDR3 sequence: CASSRQFFYGYTF. As DNA, the CDR3 is TGTGCCAGCAGCAGACAGTTCTTCTATGGCTACACCTTC.

This clonotype was seen a handful of times. The chain couples TRBV25-1 to TRBJ2-3, with 12 bases matching TRBD2. V dropped 4 bases and J dropped 14; count of bases not matched to a gene: 7. The germline V gene encodes CDR1 MGHDK and CDR2 SYGVNS. CDR3 length: 13 amino acids. The CDR3: CASSGSWTSGAYF. The CDR3 DNA reads TGTGCCAGCAGTGGATCCTGGACTAGCGGGGCGTATTTT.

The V call is TRBV7-2, the J call TRBJ2-1; D is possibly TRBD1 or TRBD2 (7 bases each). The CDR3 runs to 17 residues. Trimming shortened V by 5 bases and J by 2 bases, and 19 bases separated the two germline ends. The germline gives CDR1 SGHTA, CDR2 FQGNSA. CDR3 sequence: CASSLRQGGVPYNEQFF. The CDR3 DNA reads as TGTGCCAGCAGCCTCCGACAGGGAGGGGTGCCCTACAATGAGCAGTTCTTC.

This rearrangement joins TRBV5-1 to TRBJ2-7, with D hard to call. Per the germline V gene, CDR1 is SGHRS and CDR2 is YFSETQ. Trimming shortened V by 2 bases and J by 1 base, and 7 bases separated the two germline ends. The CDR3 spans 13 residues. The CDR3 DNA reads TGCGCCAGCAGCTTAGCACAATCCTACGAGCAGTACTTC. Translating it yields CASSLAQSYEQYF.

This sequence joins TRBV4-1 and TRBJ1-1, with D uncertain. V was pared by 4 bases and J by 7 bases, with 13 bases between. This CDR3 spans 13 amino acids. CDR1 and CDR2 (germline): MGHRA, YSYEKL. The CDR3 protein is CASSPWLSLEAFF. The CDR3 DNA reads as TGCGCCAGCAGCCCCTGGCTGTCCCTTGAAGCTTTCTTT.

The J gene is TRBJ2-7, the V gene TRBV4-2, with 11 nucleotides matching TRBD1. V trimming: 3 bases; J trimming: 3 bases; junction bases outside the gene matches: 4. There are 15 residues in the CDR3. Looked up from germline, CDR1 is LGHNA and CDR2 is YNFKEQ. CDR3 sequence (DNA): TGTGCCAGCAGCCAGCAAGGGACAGGGGGCTACGAGCAGTACTTC. Its translation: CASSQQGTGGYEQYF.

The chain carries TRBV12-3 or TRBV12-4 and TRBJ2-7, with D uncertain. The V and J ends lost 5 bases and 6 bases respectively, with 11 bases between them. The CDR3 spans 12 residues. CDR3 protein: CASSKLRGEQYF. The CDR3 DNA reads as TGTGCCAGCAGTAAGCTCAGAGGCGAGCAGTACTTC.

This clonotype has just a few counts. The chain uses TRBV12-3 or TRBV12-4 and TRBJ1-1, with 9 bases aligning to TRBD1. The CDR3 has 17 amino acids. V lost 3 bases to trimming and J lost 1 base; unmatched junction nucleotides: 9. The CDR3 reads CASSFRDREIRNTEAFF. The CDR3 nucleotides are TGTGCCAGCAGTTTCCGGGACAGGGAAATTCGGAACACTGAAGCTTTCTTT.

This clonotype came up a few times. The chain is built from TRBV3-1 and TRBJ1-6; D not certain. The CDR3 has 14 amino acids. V shed 2 bases and J shed 6 bases, with 8 bases lying between them. Germline V gene data show CDR1 as LGHDT and CDR2 as YNNKEL (reference sequence). DNA for the CDR3: TGTGCCAGCAGCCAACGCAGGATTAATTCACCCCTCCACTTT. Translating gives CASSQRRINSPLHF.

This clonotype was recorded at least ten times. The J gene is TRBJ2-7, the V gene TRBV5-6, with D possibly being TRBD1 (7 bases). This CDR3 has 15 amino acids. The germline V gene encodes CDR1 SGHDT and CDR2 YYEEEE. V was cut by 0 bases and J by 3 bases, with 13 bases left in between. Here the CDR3 DNA reads TGTGCCAGCAGCTTGGGGACAGGAGGGATCTACGAGCAGTACTTC. It translates to CASSLGTGGIYEQYF.

This sequence joins TRBV5-5 and TRBJ2-7; 10 bases agree with TRBD2. The CDR3 length is 14 residues. In germline, CDR1 is SGHKS, CDR2 YYEKEE (reference sequence). V gave up 4 bases and J gave up 3 bases; unmatched junction bases: 4. The CDR3: CASSVLAGRYEQYF. The CDR3 DNA sequence: TGTGCCAGCAGCGTACTAGCGGGGCGCTACGAGCAGTACTTC.

This rearrangement joins TRBV6-1 to TRBJ2-2; D perhaps matches TRBD1 (6 bases). The CDR3 totals 15 residues. V was trimmed by 6 bases and J by 0 bases, leaving 11 bases between them. Germline V gene lookup returns CDR1 MNHNS and CDR2 SASEGT. The CDR3 nucleotides are TGTGCCAGCAGGTGGGGGCCCGCGAACACCGGGGAGCTGTTTTTT. This encodes CASRWGPANTGELFF.